This TCR beta chain was identified during a study of Ad26.COV2.S vaccination and SARS-CoV-2 variants listed by TCRdb under 2021. Concerning the study at large: The specificity and breadth of SARS-CoV-2-reactive T cell receptors after Ad26.COV2.S vaccination were assessed by TCRbeta repertoire sequencing. A total of around 32 samples were included in the TCR-sequenced set, comprising roughly 20 Ad26.COV2.S vaccine recipients, 5 placebo recipients and 8 SARS-CoV-2 convalescent individuals.

The germline V gene (reference sequence) provides CDR1 WNHNN and CDR2 SYGVQD. Inclusive of the bounding cysteine and phenylalanine, the CDR3 is 11 residues long. The retained sequence is limited to the CDR3, 33 bases, with the frame set at the first base. Cut back by 6 bases and 4 bases, the V and J ends lie 4 bases apart. What this sample's time point label stands for: individuals recovered from natural SARS-CoV-2 infection. Of note for this clone: This receptor's antigen is unknown. Base-call qualities are not available, and no considerably larger clone is one nucleotide away.

TCRbeta CDR3 regions were sequenced with the immunoSEQ Assay. After extraction, genomic DNA underwent amplification by bias-controlled multiplex PCR, followed by high-throughput sequencing. The published analysis was carried out like this. To quantify the absolute abundance of every unique TCRbeta CDR3 region, sequences were collapsed and filtered. T cell fraction was estimated by normalizing TCRbeta template counts to usable DNA, with usable DNA measured through amplification of reference genes found in all nucleated cells. Repertoire TCRs were annotated as SARS-CoV-2-specific when V gene, CDR3 amino acid sequence and J gene were exactly matched to a known reactive TCR set. The reference SARS-CoV-2 TCR set was derived from MIRA and filtered for enrichment in COVID-19-positive ImmuneCODE repertoires, a step that removed public or cross-reactive TCRs. Using the MIRA antigens, annotated TCRs were further analysed by specific ORF or by position within an ORF. Breadth was defined as annotated unique rearrangements over total unique productive rearrangements; depth was the summed frequency of those rearrangements. TCR breadth was compared between groups using two-sided Wilcoxon rank-sum tests. The source is immuneACCESS, and TCRdb retained only in-frame sequences with V and J called. Part of the clones is not carried over; for the studies checked, unresolved V genes explain less than half of this, and the remainder is unexplained. V, J and clone size are those of that table, while D and trimming were read from the DNA. A total of some 350,000 clones appear in this sample, about 92% of them only once. About 3.9% of the sample lies in the top ten.

The study at large found these results: It was noted by the authors that total T cell responses may have been underestimated by the TCR breadth and depth analyses. Higher spike-specific TCR breadth was observed in Ad26.COV2.S recipients than in placebo recipients (P = 0.0014). Vaccine and placebo recipients had similar non-spike TCR breadth, a finding consistent with the vaccine containing only spike. Substantial breadth of spike-specific CD8+ and CD4+ T cell responses was reported after vaccination.

The TCR originated in a human donor who had recovered from COVID-19. This specimen consisted of peripheral blood, obtained after recovery from COVID-19. This receptor chain uses TRBV10-1 and TRBJ2-1, with the D gene not clear enough to name. The sequenced DNA is TGCGCCAGCAGCTCTTACAATGAGCAGTTCTTC. Its coded protein is CASSSYNEQFF.